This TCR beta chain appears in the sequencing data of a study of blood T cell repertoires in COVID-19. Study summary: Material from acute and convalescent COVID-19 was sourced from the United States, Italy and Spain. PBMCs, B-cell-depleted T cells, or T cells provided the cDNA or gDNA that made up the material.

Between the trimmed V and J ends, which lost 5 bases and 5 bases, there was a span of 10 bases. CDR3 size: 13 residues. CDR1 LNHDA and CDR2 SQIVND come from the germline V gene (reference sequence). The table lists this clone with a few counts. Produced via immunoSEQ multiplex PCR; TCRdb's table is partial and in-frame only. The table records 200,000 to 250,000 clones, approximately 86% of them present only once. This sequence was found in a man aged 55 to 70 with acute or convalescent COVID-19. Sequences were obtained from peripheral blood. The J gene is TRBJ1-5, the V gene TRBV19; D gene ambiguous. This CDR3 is CASSANRDQPQHF. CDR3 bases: TGTGCCAGTAGTGCCAACAGAGATCAGCCCCAGCATTTT.